This T cell receptor (beta chain) comes out of a study of regulatory T cells in long-lasting Graves disease. Study-level findings and limits: More public clonotypes were shared by persistent patients (around 2,600) than by new patients (more than 950). Accuracy may have been reduced by the small sample size.

This clonotype was seen at least ten times. The antigen is not known. Investigators prepared the TCR beta libraries by applying iRepertoire HTBI primers and Arm-PCR of CDR3 regions. TCRdb independently ran MiXCR on the multiplex PCR reads; one entry per CDR3 protein. The repertoire holds 350,000 to 450,000 distinct CDR3 sequences, with 20% as singletons. Time point given: persistent/refractory GD, antithyroid drugs over 5 years with positive TRAb. From PBMCs, RNA was extracted and then used to make the TCR library. The V segment lost 5 bases and the J segment 0 bases; nucleotides outside the gene matches: 8. CDR3 length: 16 amino acids.

The J gene is TRBJ1-1, the V gene TRBV12-3 or TRBV12-4, with 8 bases identical to TRBD1. The receptor's source is a female donor with Graves disease. This specimen consisted of peripheral blood mononuclear cells (PBMCs), obtained when the disease was refractory, from a patient treated with antithyroid drugs. The CDR3 DNA is TGTGCCAGCAGTGCGGGACAGGCGATTTTGAACACTGAAGCTTTCTTT. This gives the protein CASSAGQAILNTEAFF.